Reported below is one T cell receptor (beta chain). This clonotype came up a few times. No cognate antigen has been identified for it. Per-nucleotide qualities are absent, and no much larger clonotype sits a single base away. The sample comes from a study of molecular identifiers for immune sequencing clone quantification listed by TCRdb under 2018. In terms of the full investigation: In a replicate experiment, RNA from around 20,000 or 100,000 naive CD8 T cells was split into five aliquots, four of which were sequenced. CD8 T cells were used in a methods study to benchmark molecular-identifier clustering-based TCR repertoire sequencing (MIDCIRS) and TCR RNA copy counting. Results the study describes overall, beyond this receptor: Spiked-in Jurkat TCR RNA (10 copies' worth), which is not part of the donor repertoire, was contained in the naive libraries. Highly expanded clone sizes could be underestimated if identical TCR molecules share a barcode. Without barcode sub-clustering, chimeric consensus sequences inflated TCR diversity; chimeras reached as high as 47%. In CMV-specific effector cells, clones with more than 20 RNA copies accounted for over 97% of molecules, whereas in naive cells such clones accounted for under 1%. Spiked-in Jurkat TCR RNA equal to a single cell's worth was reported to be detectable even within 1,100,000 naive CD8 T cells. Modeling gave roughly 3 recovered TCR RNA copies per cell versus about ten by digital PCR, implying roughly 30% capture efficiency.

Library creation used PCR. Sequencing took place on a NextSeq 500. Bulk TCR libraries were made following a previously described method, with the TCR primers given in Table S5. The Qiagen AllPrep DNA/RNA kit was used to purify total RNA. Before any analysis, reads coming from multiple sequencing runs of the same library were combined into one pool. In the authors' own workflow: Only reads with exact TCR constant sequence were kept, trimmed to 150 nt, and grouped by their 12-nt molecular barcodes. Reads inside each barcode group were sub-clustered using a 15% Levenshtein threshold, and a quality-weighted consensus sequence was constructed for each RNA molecule. Non-functional sequences were excluded, and lower-count sequences lying one edit away from another sequence were also excluded. Based on a fit of two negative binomial distributions, barcode sub-clusters having less than 20% of the maximum read count were discarded. TCRdb trimmed the raw reads at Q25, called clones with MiXCR and kept productive beta chains. Duplicate CDR3 protein sequences are folded into a single record with the most common DNA and genes. The V and J calls were not made by the authors but by TCRdb's processing. For this sample the table gives tens of thousands of distinct CDR3 sequences, of which around 33% were detected only once. In total, the top ten clones hold 3% to 4% of the sample.

Relative to germline, V is missing 11 bases and J is missing 8 bases, with 7 bases of the junction outside any gene match. Spanning cysteine to phenylalanine, the CDR3 consists of 12 amino acids. Only the CDR3 portion is preserved as DNA: 36 bases, with reading frame beginning at the first base. As encoded in the germline V gene, CDR1 is MNHEY while CDR2 is SVGEGT. Naive CD8 T cell libraries were made from approximately 20,000 to 1,000,000 sorted cells using 10%, 30% or 50% of purified RNA. On a BD FACSAria II, naive CD8 T cells were FACS-sorted as CD8+CD4-CCR7+CD45RA+ and collected into RLT Plus buffer. To test detection sensitivity, Jurkat RNA equivalent to ten TCR copies was spiked into samples of roughly 18,000-1,000,000 naive CD8 T cells. Enrichment of CD8 T cells was done with RosetteSep CD8+ T Cell Enrichment Cocktail plus Ficoll-Paque, and ACK red cell lysis came afterward.

The sequence is built from TRBV6-2 or TRBV6-3 and TRBJ1-5; the junction holds 9 bases that match TRBD1. The clonotype originates from a human donor in good health. Some libraries in this study had Jurkat cell RNA spiked in. Sequencing used naive CD8+ T cells from blood, with Jurkat cell RNA spiked in. In light of the paper, this sample's cell subset or site label describes: FACS-sorted CD8+CD4-CCR7+CD45RA+ naive T cells. The nucleotide sequence is given as TGTGCCGCAAACAGGGGGCTTGAGCCCCAGCATTTT. Protein translation: CAANRGLEPQHF.